The source of this TCR beta chain is a study of blood T cells in healthy people across ages. Next came a second PCR, run for about 7 to 12 cycles, which used a sample-barcoded 5' primer along with a J-beta primer mix. TCRdb re-derived calls from the 5' RACE reads in MiXCR, one entry per CDR3 protein. The data show 1.5 million to 2 million distinct CDR3 sequences, with around half seen just once and less than 2.5% held by the top ten. After removal of 5 bases from V and 10 bases from J, the junction contained 11 bases not matched to a gene. The CDR3 has 14 amino acids. The chain links TRBV12-3 or TRBV12-4 to TRBJ1-2; 9 bases are a match to TRBD1. The specimen sequenced was blood. This receptor was obtained from a woman between 40 and 55 years old in good health. The CDR3 nucleotides are TGTGCCAGCAGTCCACAACCGGGACAGGGACTCTACACCTTC. This sequence encodes CASSPQPGQGLYTF.